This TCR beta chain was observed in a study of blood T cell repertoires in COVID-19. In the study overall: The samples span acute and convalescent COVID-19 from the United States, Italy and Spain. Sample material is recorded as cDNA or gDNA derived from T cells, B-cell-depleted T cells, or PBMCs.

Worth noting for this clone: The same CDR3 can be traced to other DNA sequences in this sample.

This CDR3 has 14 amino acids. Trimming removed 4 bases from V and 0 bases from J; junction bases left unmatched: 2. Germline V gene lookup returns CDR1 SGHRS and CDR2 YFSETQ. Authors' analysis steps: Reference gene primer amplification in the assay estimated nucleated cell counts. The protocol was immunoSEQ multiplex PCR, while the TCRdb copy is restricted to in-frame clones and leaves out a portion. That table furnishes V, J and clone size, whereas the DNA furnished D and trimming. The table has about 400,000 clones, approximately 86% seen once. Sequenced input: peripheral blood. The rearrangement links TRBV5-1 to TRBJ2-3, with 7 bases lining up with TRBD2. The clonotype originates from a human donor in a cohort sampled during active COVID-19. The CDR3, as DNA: TGCGCCAGCAGCCTTAGCGGGAGCACAGATACGCAGTATTTT. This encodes CASSLSGSTDTQYF.